Presented here are 16 T cell receptor beta chains from one specimen sequenced in a study of cytomegalovirus exposure and HLA in healthy donors (dated by TCRdb to about 2017). To prepare the library, the immunoSEQ multiplex PCR assay was applied. The multiplex PCR relied on a mix of 60 forward primers for TCR Vbeta segments and 13 reverse primers for TCR Jbeta segments. TCRdb mirrors the immuneACCESS table, restricted to in-frame sequences. Some clones are absent from its copies; in checked studies, under half trace to an unresolved V gene, and the reason for the others is unknown. A total of about 92,000 clones appear in this sample, approximately 85% of them only once. Of the sample, roughly 5.9% falls within the top ten clones. Sequencing used PBMCs. Receptors originate from a woman aged 18-35 years in good health and CMV-seropositive.

This clone was counted only a few times. This chain connects TRBV9 to TRBJ1-4, with a weak D call TRBD1 (5 bases). Germline-derived CDR1 and CDR2 are SGDLS and YYNGEE. V was shortened by 4 bases and J by 0 bases, with 10 bases between the two germline ends. The CDR3 runs 15 residues. CDR3 in DNA: TGTGCCAGCAGCCGAGACAGTGCAACTAATGAAAAACTGTTTTTT. Translation: CASSRDSATNEKLFF.

The chain couples TRBV10-3 to TRBJ1-1, with TRBD1 matching over 7 bases. The germline gives CDR1 ENHRY, CDR2 SYGVKD. This CDR3 region has 15 residues. The V gene end was trimmed by 0 bases and the J gene end by 6 bases; junction bases not matched to a gene: 7. In nucleotides, the CDR3 is TGTGCCATCAGTGAGTCTTTACAGGGGTACGCTGAAGCTTTCTTT. This translates into CAISESLQGYAEAFF.

Only a few counts were recorded for this clone. This rearrangement joins TRBV2 to TRBJ2-1; 7 positions match TRBD2. Germline lookup yields CDR1 SNHLY and CDR2 FYNNEI. This CDR3 has 16 residues. The V gene end was trimmed by 2 bases and the J gene end by 1 base; junction bases not matched to a gene: 5. This chain's CDR3 is CASSESTGGSYNEQFF. CDR3 nucleotide sequence: TGTGCCAGCAGTGAAAGTACGGGGGGATCCTACAATGAGCAGTTCTTC.

The chain uses TRBV6-1 and TRBJ1-4; 7 bases are shared with TRBD1. This CDR3 has 14 residues. V lost 3 bases to trimming and J lost 5 bases; unmatched junction nucleotides: 3. CDR1 and CDR2 (germline): MNHNS, SASEGT. CDR3 sequence reads: CASSEGRGNEKLFF. The CDR3 DNA reads as TGTGCCAGCAGTGAGGGCAGGGGGAATGAAAAACTGTTTTTT.

This clone was observed a few times. The rearrangement links TRBV5-4 to TRBJ1-2; 10 positions agree with TRBD1. V was pared by 2 bases and J by 7 bases, with 2 bases of the junction left unmatched. There are 13 residues in the CDR3. Germline-derived CDR1 and CDR2 are SGHNT and YYREEE (reference sequence). DNA of the CDR3: TGTGCCAGCAGCTTCGGACAGGGGGGTGGCTACACCTTC. This codes for CASSFGQGGGYTF.

The rearrangement joins TRBV6-1 to TRBJ1-2; the match to TRBD1 covers 8 bases. The CDR3 consists of 13 residues. V trimming: 6 bases; J trimming: 5 bases; junction bases outside the gene matches: 5. Germline loops: CDR1 MNHNS, CDR2 SASEGT. The CDR3, as DNA: TGTGCCAGCAGAAGGGACAGGAATTATGGCTACACCTTC. Translating gives CASRRDRNYGYTF.

V gene TRBV30 combines with J gene TRBJ2-5; maybe TRBD1 (5 bases). The CDR3 has 11 residues. The germline V and J ends were trimmed by 0 bases and 7 bases, with 6 bases remaining between them. Germline assignment: CDR1 GTSNPN and CDR2 SVGIG (reference sequence). The CDR3 region is CAWSVRGTQYF. The CDR3 nucleotides are TGTGCCTGGAGTGTTAGGGGGACCCAGTACTTC.

The chain joins TRBV29-1 to TRBJ1-1; 12 nucleotides align to TRBD1. Germline CDR1 is SQVTM and CDR2 is ANQGSEA. Germline trimming cut 4 bases from V and 1 base from J; bases unmatched to any gene: 7. The CDR3 has 16 amino acids. CDR3 amino acids: CSVGTPGQGANTEAFF. The CDR3 DNA is TGCAGCGTTGGAACCCCGGGACAGGGGGCGAACACTGAAGCTTTCTTT. Full variable domain (remainder filled in from reference TRBV29-1 and TRBJ1-1): SAVISQKPSRDICQRGTSLTIQCQVDSQVTMMFWYRQQPGQSLTLIATANQGSEATYESGFVIDKFPISRPNLTFSTLTVSNMSPEDSSIYLCSVGTPGQGANTEAFFGQGTRLTVV.

This clone was found a few times. V is TRBV29-1 and J is TRBJ2-1, with TRBD2 matching over 12 bases. The CDR3 loop spans 14 amino acids. V lost 7 bases to trimming and J lost 6 bases; unmatched junction nucleotides: 7. CDR1 and CDR2 (germline): SQVTM, ANQGSEA. The CDR3 reads CSAKTSGRINEQFF. CDR3 nucleotides: TGCAGCGCGAAGACTAGCGGGAGAATCAATGAGCAGTTCTTC.

This clone was picked up a small number of times. The chain employs TRBV2 and TRBJ1-1, with no clear D. Germline CDR1 is SNHLY and CDR2 is FYNNEI. This CDR3 has 11 amino acids. V shed 6 bases and J shed 5 bases, with 7 bases lying between them. CDR3 DNA: TGTGCCAGCAGATGGAGGACTGAAGCTTTCTTT. It yields the protein CASRWRTEAFF.

This sequence joins TRBV5-1 and TRBJ1-1; TRBD1 agrees at 7 bases. V was pared by 7 bases and J by 5 bases, with 11 bases of the junction left unmatched. This CDR3 is 14 amino acids long. The germline gives CDR1 SGHRS, CDR2 YFSETQ. The DNA of the CDR3 is TGCGCCAGCGGTACCGGGACAGAGGGGACTGAAGCTTTCTTT. This codes for CASGTGTEGTEAFF.

The J gene is TRBJ2-4, the V gene TRBV2, with unresolved D. CDR1 is SNHLY and CDR2 is FYNNEI in the germline V gene. Trimming took off 5 bases at V and 0 bases at J, with 20 bases between the two ends. This CDR3 contains 18 residues. In DNA, the CDR3 is TGTGCCAGCAGTACACAGACAATCTCGCTCTTAGCCAAAAACATTCAGTACTTC. Translation: CASSTQTISLLAKNIQYF.

The V call is TRBV5-8, the J call TRBJ2-7, with 7 bases that match TRBD1. CDR3 length equals 15 residues. V shed 4 bases, J shed 3 bases, and the junction held 10 bases outside the gene matches. Germline V gene lookup returns CDR1 SGHTS and CDR2 YDEGEE. The CDR3 spells CASSHSDRDSYEQYF. The CDR3 DNA sequence: TGTGCCAGCAGCCATAGTGACAGGGACAGCTACGAGCAGTACTTC.

This clone was detected a few times. This sequence joins TRBV7-6 and TRBJ2-7, with D maybe TRBD1 (6 bases). This CDR3 comprises 15 residues. The germline V gene encodes CDR1 SGHVS and CDR2 FNYEAQ. V was clipped by 6 bases and J by 1 base, with 16 bases between them. Here the CDR3 reads CASSSRTASSYEQYF. CDR3 in DNA: TGTGCCAGCAGTTCCCGGACAGCCAGTTCCTACGAGCAGTACTTC.

J is TRBJ1-4 and V is TRBV19; tentative D call: TRBD1 (5 bases). The CDR3 is 15 residues long. The germline gives CDR1 LNHDA, CDR2 SQIVND (reference sequence). The V end lost 4 bases, the J end lost 0 bases, and 9 bases lay between the germline ends. The CDR3 loop reads CASSTGGTTNEKLFF. In DNA, the CDR3 is TGTGCCAGTAGTACCGGGGGGACAACTAATGAAAAACTGTTTTTT.

The V gene is TRBV9, the J gene TRBJ1-5, with a possible D match to TRBD1 (6 bases). Germline values: CDR1 SGDLS, CDR2 YYNGEE. The CDR3 is 12 residues long. V lost 3 bases and J 6 bases, leaving 7 bases between the germline ends. The CDR3 protein is CASSADSQPQHF. CDR3 DNA: TGTGCCAGCAGCGCGGACAGTCAGCCCCAGCATTTT.